The 17 T cell receptor beta chains given below trace back to one sample, sequenced in a study of early T cells in non-severe SARS-CoV-2 infection. TCRdb re-called the 5' RACE reads with MiXCR, one entry per CDR3 protein. The sample records about 70,000 distinct CDR3 sequences, 12% being singletons. The sample consisted of whole blood. These receptors originate from an adult who was a healthcare worker with PCR-confirmed SARS-CoV-2 infection or an uninfected control (not recorded which).

This clonotype was observed at least ten times. Here the CDR3 DNA reads TGTGCCATCAGTGAGGCGGGGGGACGGGATGAGCAGTTCTTC. This codes for CAISEAGGRDEQFF. The genes are TRBV10-3 and TRBJ2-1; 8 bases align to TRBD2. This CDR3 contains 14 residues. The ends lost 2 bases at V and 8 bases at J; junction bases unmatched: 5. CDR1 is ENHRY and CDR2 is SYGVKD in the germline V gene.

This clonotype was detected a few times. This chain links TRBV12-3 or TRBV12-4 with TRBJ1-5; 12 bases are shared with TRBD1. This CDR3 has 15 amino acids. V was clipped by 5 bases and J by 7 bases; unmatched bases: 6. The CDR3 here is CASSRDRGLGQPQHF. Here the CDR3 DNA reads TGTGCCAGCAGTCGGGACAGGGGGCTAGGGCAGCCCCAGCATTTT.

This clonotype was counted between two and nine times. The chain carries TRBV7-4 and TRBJ1-3, with D hard to call. In germline, CDR1 is SGHVT, CDR2 SQSDAQ. The CDR3 is 14 residues long. Trimming removed 4 bases from V and 1 base from J, with 8 bases in between. This chain's CDR3 is CASSYGYSGNTIYF. The CDR3 DNA is TGTGCCAGCAGCTACGGGTATTCTGGAAACACCATATATTTT.

This clonotype was detected many times. The V and J genes are TRBV27 and TRBJ1-5; possibly TRBD1 for D (5 bases). Germline V gene data show CDR1 as MNHEY and CDR2 as SMNVEV (reference sequence). Trimming stripped 8 bases from V and 0 bases from J, with 14 bases between. The CDR3 is 15 amino acids. The CDR3 spells CASANTGVSNQPQHF. DNA of the CDR3: TGTGCCAGCGCAAATACAGGCGTTAGCAATCAGCCCCAGCATTTT.

There are many counts of this clonotype. The chain has TRBV20-1 and TRBJ1-6, with TRBD1 as a possible D gene (5 bases). V lost 5 bases and J 4 bases, leaving 18 bases between the germline ends. Germline CDR1 and CDR2: DFQATT and SNEGSKA (reference sequence). The CDR3 sequence is 16 residues long. This CDR3 is CSASLGSGQYNSPLHF. The CDR3 nucleotides are TGCAGTGCTTCCCTTGGCTCGGGGCAGTATAATTCACCCCTCCACTTT.

This clonotype was recorded at least ten times. The chain joins TRBV6-5 to TRBJ2-7; 13 nucleotides align to TRBD2. The CDR3 contains 16 residues. With 5 bases clipped from V and 5 bases from J, the junction kept 9 bases outside the gene matches. CDR1 and CDR2 (germline): MNHEY, SVGAGI. Here the CDR3 reads CASSKTSGRAFDEQYF. The CDR3 nucleotides are TGTGCCAGCAGTAAAACTAGCGGGAGGGCCTTCGACGAGCAGTACTTC.

There are many counts of this clonotype. The chain employs TRBV7-2 and TRBJ2-1; D possibly corresponds to TRBD1 (7 bases). In germline, CDR1 is SGHTA, CDR2 FQGNSA. V lost 6 bases, J lost 4 bases, and 22 bases lay in between. The CDR3 runs 17 residues. The CDR3 region is CASRSQGGHLSYNEQFF. CDR3 bases: TGTGCCAGCAGATCCCAGGGGGGCCATTTGTCTTACAATGAGCAGTTCTTC.

Many counts were recorded for this clonotype. The chain couples TRBV12-3 or TRBV12-4 to TRBJ1-6; D gene ambiguous. The CDR3 has 15 residues. V was trimmed by 3 bases and J by 4 bases, leaving 10 bases between them. The CDR3 DNA reads as TGTGCCAGCAGTTTTGGGCAGAGATATAATTCACCCCTCCACTTT. Translation gives CASSFGQRYNSPLHF.

The genes are TRBV7-9 and TRBJ2-1; 8 bases map to TRBD1. Germline V gives CDR1 SEHNR, CDR2 FQNEAQ (reference sequence). The CDR3 length is 15 residues. Trimming cost V 5 bases and J 9 bases; bases outside gene matches: 12. The CDR3 DNA reads TGTGCCAGCAGCAATACAGGGGGTTTTTTTATTGAGCAGTTCTTC. Translated: CASSNTGGFFIEQFF.

This clonotype was picked up many times. J is TRBJ2-1 and V is TRBV15, with 7 bases identical to TRBD2. The germline V gene encodes CDR1 LNHNV and CDR2 YYDKDF (reference sequence). V gave up 1 base and J gave up 7 bases; unmatched junction bases: 7. The CDR3 sequence is 15 residues long. This CDR3 is CATSRVRGGRNEQFF. CDR3 DNA sequence: TGTGCCACCAGCAGAGTTCGGGGAGGGCGAAATGAGCAGTTCTTC.

In this sample, this clonotype turned up many times. V gene TRBV19 combines with J gene TRBJ1-5, with D maybe TRBD1 (6 bases). This CDR3 has 16 residues. V gave up 8 bases and J gave up 7 bases, with 24 bases separating them. The V gene's germline CDR1 is LNHDA and CDR2 SQIVND (reference sequence). CDR3 sequence (DNA): TGTGCCAGTCAAAACCGACCGGGACATTCAGGGCAGCCCCAGCATTTT. It encodes CASQNRPGHSGQPQHF. The complete variable domain, with remaining parts taken from reference TRBV19 and TRBJ1-5, reads DGGITQSPKYLFRKEGQNVTLSCEQNLNHDAMYWYRQDPGQGLRLIYYSQIVNDFQKGDIAEGYSVSREKKESFPLTVTSAQKNPTAFYLCASQNRPGHSGQPQHFGDGTRLSIL.

This clonotype was counted ten times or more. V gene TRBV7-9 combines with J gene TRBJ2-7, with D possibly being TRBD1 (5 bases). In germline, CDR1 is SEHNR, CDR2 FQNEAQ (reference sequence). The CDR3 has 15 amino acids. V lost 6 bases and J lost 0, with 15 bases in between. CDR3 region: CASRDTIRSSYEQYF. The CDR3 bases are TGTGCCAGCAGGGACACCATAAGGAGCTCCTACGAGCAGTACTTC.

Many counts were recorded for this clonotype. The chain employs TRBV4-3 and TRBJ2-7, with a possible D match to TRBD2 (6 bases). The CDR3 spans 16 residues. Trimming left V 0 bases short and J 4 bases short, with 16 bases between. CDR1 is LGHNA and CDR2 is YSLEER in the germline V gene. CDR3 nucleotide sequence: TGCGCCAGCAGCCAAGAGGGCGGGACGGGTTTTTACGAGCAGTACTTC. It codes for CASSQEGGTGFYEQYF.

This clonotype showed up many times. This rearrangement joins TRBV12-3 or TRBV12-4 to TRBJ1-2; D gene uncertain. The length of the CDR3 is 15 residues. V was cut by 3 bases and J by 5 bases, with 16 bases left in between. The CDR3 nucleotides read TGTGCCAGCAGTTTTCTTTTGACGGGAGGATATGGCTACACCTTC. As protein: CASSFLLTGGYGYTF.

This clonotype was recorded at least ten times. The chain is built from TRBV6-5 and TRBJ2-7; 7 bases align to TRBD2. The CDR3 contains 15 residues. Germline CDR1 reads MNHEY; CDR2 reads SVGAGI. Trimming cost V 2 bases and J 0 bases; bases outside gene matches: 4. CDR3 bases: TGTGCCAGCAGTTACCGAGGCGGGAGCTCCTACGAGCAGTACTTC. Amino acids: CASSYRGGSSYEQYF.

V usage is TRBV7-2 and J usage is TRBJ1-5; TRBD1 might be the D (5 bases). Trimming took 5 bases from V and 0 from J, leaving 11 bases between them. The CDR3 is 15 amino acids. The germline gives CDR1 SGHTA, CDR2 FQGNSA. The CDR3 DNA follows: TGTGCCAGCAGCCCAACAGGTTCTAGCAATCAGCCCCAGCATTTT. Its protein is CASSPTGSSNQPQHF.

This clonotype showed up many times. V and J are TRBV20-1 and TRBJ2-7, with D possibly being TRBD2 (7 bases). This CDR3 spans 12 amino acids. Germline V lookup: CDR1 DFQATT, CDR2 SNEGSKA (reference sequence). V lost 5 bases, J lost 6 bases, and 14 bases lay in between. CDR3 DNA sequence: TGCAGTGCTGCCGAGGGGGGGGGCGAGCAGTACTTC. This gives the protein CSAAEGGGEQYF.